This T cell receptor (beta chain) was sequenced for a study of Tregs in tolerant kidney transplant recipients. Unstimulated regulatory T cells (CD4+CD25+CD127-), CD4+CD25- non-regulatory cells, CD4 and CD8 cells were FACS-sorted from thawed PBMCs. Measured with immunoSEQ multiplex PCR; TCRdb has only the in-frame clones, and not every one. The sample has some 60,000 clones, around 83% seen once. General study findings and limits: The small number of patients limits these findings pending further validation. Biological reproducibility was not directly addressed, but technical replication error appeared minimal.

The CDR3 is 12 amino acids. Germline V gives CDR1 MDHEN, CDR2 SYDVKM. The junction had 9 bases not matched to a gene; V was cut back by 10 bases and J by 7 bases. Comments on this clone: Its cognate antigen is unknown.

Sequenced: CD4+ T cells from blood. The chain recombines TRBV28 with TRBJ1-1; 7 positions match TRBD1. The source of this sequence is a human donor in good health. The CDR3 coding sequence is TGTGCCACGGGCGGCCGGGACAGTGAAGCTTTCTTT. Its translation: CATGGRDSEAFF. Drawing the rest from reference TRBV28 and TRBJ1-1, the complete variable domain is DVKVTQSSRYLVKRTGEKVFLECVQDMDHENMFWYRQDPGLGLRLIYFSYDVKMKEKGDIPEGYSVSREKKERFSLILESASTNQTSMYLCATGGRDSEAFFGQGTRLTVV.